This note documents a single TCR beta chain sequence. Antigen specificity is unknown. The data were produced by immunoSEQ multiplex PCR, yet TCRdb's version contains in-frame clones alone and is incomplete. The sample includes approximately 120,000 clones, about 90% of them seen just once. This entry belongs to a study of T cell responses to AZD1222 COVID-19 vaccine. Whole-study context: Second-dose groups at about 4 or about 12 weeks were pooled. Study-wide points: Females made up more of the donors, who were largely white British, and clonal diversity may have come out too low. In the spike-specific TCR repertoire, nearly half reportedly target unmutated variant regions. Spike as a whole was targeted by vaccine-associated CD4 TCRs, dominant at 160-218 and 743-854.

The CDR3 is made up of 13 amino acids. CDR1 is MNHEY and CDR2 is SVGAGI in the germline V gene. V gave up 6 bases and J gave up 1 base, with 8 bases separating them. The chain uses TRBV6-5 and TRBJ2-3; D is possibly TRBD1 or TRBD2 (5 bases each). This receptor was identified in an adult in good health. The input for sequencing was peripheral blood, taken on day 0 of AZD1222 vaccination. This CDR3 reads CASRRDGTDTQYF. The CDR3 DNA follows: TGTGCCAGCAGAAGGGACGGCACAGATACGCAGTATTTT.